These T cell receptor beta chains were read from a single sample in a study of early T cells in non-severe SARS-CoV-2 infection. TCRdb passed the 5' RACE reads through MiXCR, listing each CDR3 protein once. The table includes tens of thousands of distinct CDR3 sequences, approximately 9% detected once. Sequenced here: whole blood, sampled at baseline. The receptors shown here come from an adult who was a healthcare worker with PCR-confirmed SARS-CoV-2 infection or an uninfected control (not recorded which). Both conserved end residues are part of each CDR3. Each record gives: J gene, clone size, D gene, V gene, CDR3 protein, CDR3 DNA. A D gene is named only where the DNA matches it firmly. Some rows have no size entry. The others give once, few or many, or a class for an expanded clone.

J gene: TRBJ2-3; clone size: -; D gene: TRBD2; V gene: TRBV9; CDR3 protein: CASSARAGGTDTQYF; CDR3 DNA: TGTGCCAGCAGCGCCCGAGCGGGAGGTACAGATACGCAGTATTTT
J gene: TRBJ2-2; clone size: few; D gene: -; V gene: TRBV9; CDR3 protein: CASSPGQRITGELFF; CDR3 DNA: TGTGCCAGCAGCCCCGGACAGCGGATCACCGGGGAGCTGTTTTTT
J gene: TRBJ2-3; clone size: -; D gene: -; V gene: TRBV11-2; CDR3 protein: CASSLGAPDTQYF; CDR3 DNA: TGTGCCAGCAGCTTAGGCGCCCCAGATACGCAGTATTTT
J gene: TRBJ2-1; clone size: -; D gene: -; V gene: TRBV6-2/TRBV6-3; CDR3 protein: CASSPYGLPKGYNEQFF; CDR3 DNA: TGTGCCAGCAGTCCTTACGGACTCCCCAAGGGGTACAATGAGCAGTTCTTC
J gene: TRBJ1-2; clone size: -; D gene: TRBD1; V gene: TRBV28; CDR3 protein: CASRGDRGLGYTF; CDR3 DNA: TGTGCCAGCAGGGGAGACAGGGGGCTTGGCTACACCTTC
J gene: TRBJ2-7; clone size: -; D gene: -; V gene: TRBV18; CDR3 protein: CASSQGGRPSEQYF; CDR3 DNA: TGTGCCAGCTCCCAGGGGGGACGTCCTTCTGAGCAGTACTTC
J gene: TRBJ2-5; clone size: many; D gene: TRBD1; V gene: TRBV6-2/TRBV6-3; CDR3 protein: CASSSGQQETQYF; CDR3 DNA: TGTGCCAGCAGTTCGGGACAGCAAGAGACCCAGTACTTC
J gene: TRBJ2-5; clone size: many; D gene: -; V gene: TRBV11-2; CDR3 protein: CASSSMGRGRETQYF; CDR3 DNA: TGTGCCAGCAGCTCCATGGGCAGGGGTCGGGAGACCCAGTACTTC
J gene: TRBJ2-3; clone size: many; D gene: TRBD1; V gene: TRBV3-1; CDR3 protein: CASSLTGTTDTQYF; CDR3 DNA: TGTGCCAGCAGCCTGACAGGGACCACAGATACGCAGTATTTT
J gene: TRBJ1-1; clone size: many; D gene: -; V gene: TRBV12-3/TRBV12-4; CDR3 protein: CASSNGVPTEAFF; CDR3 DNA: TGTGCCAGCAGCAATGGGGTGCCCACTGAAGCTTTCTTT
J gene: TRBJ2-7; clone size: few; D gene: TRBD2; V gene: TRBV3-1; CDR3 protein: CASSQVSSGRGYEQYF; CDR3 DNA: TGTGCCAGCAGCCAAGTGAGTAGCGGGAGGGGCTACGAGCAGTACTTC
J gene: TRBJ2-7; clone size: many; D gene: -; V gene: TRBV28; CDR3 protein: CASSLTSLPYEQYF; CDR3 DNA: TGTGCCAGCAGTTTAACTAGCCTTCCCTACGAGCAGTACTTC
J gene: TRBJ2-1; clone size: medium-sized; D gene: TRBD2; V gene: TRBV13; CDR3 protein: CASSYGTSGGDEQFF; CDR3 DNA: TGTGCCAGCAGCTACGGGACTAGCGGGGGCGATGAGCAGTTCTTC
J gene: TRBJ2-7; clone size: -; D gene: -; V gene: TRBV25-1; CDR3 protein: CASSDNRYEQYF; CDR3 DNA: TGTGCCAGCAGTGACAATCGCTACGAGCAGTACTTC
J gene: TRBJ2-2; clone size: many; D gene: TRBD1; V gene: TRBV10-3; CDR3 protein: CATRDRDNTGELFF; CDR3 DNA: TGTGCCACCAGGGACAGGGACAACACCGGGGAGCTGTTTTTT
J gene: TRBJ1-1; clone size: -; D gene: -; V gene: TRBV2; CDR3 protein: CASSDGPGTKEAFF; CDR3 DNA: TGTGCCAGCAGTGACGGCCCAGGAACCAAAGAAGCTTTCTTT
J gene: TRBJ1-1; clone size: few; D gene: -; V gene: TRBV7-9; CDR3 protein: CASSPYRGGPEAFF; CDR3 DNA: TGTGCCAGCAGCCCTTACCGAGGGGGGCCTGAAGCTTTCTTT
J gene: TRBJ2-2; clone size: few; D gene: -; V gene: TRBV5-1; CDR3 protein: CASSLSSLELTGELFF; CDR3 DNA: TGCGCCAGCAGCTTGTCTAGCTTGGAGCTCACCGGGGAGCTGTTTTTT
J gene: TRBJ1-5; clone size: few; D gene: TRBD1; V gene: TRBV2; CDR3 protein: CAIADRNNQPQHF; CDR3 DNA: TGTGCCATCGCGGACAGGAACAATCAGCCCCAGCATTTT
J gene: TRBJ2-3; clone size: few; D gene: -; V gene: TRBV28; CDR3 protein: CASRHPNTDTQYF; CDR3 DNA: TGTGCCAGCAGACACCCGAACACAGATACGCAGTATTTT
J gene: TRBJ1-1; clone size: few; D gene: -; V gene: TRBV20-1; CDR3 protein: CSARARDTEAFF; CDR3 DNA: TGCAGTGCTAGAGCCAGGGACACTGAAGCTTTCTTT
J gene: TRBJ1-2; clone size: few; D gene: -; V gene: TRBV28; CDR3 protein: CASRGVYGYTF; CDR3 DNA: TGTGCCAGCAGGGGAGTATATGGCTACACCTTC
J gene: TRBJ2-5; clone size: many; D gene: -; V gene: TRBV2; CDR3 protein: CASKLPGGVETQYF; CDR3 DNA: TGTGCCAGCAAACTACCCGGCGGGGTGGAGACCCAGTACTTC
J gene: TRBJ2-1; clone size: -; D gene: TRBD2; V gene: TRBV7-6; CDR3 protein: CASSLAPSGSDEQFF; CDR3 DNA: TGTGCCAGCAGCTTAGCGCCTAGCGGGAGCGATGAGCAGTTCTTC
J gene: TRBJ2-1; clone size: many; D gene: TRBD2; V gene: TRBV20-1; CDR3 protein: CSARLPTRGRSNEQFF; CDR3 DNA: TGCAGTGCTAGGCTCCCCACGCGCGGGAGATCGAATGAGCAGTTCTTC
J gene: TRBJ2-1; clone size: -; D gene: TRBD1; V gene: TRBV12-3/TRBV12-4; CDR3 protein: CASRLQGGSYNEQFF; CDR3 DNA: TGTGCCAGCAGGCTACAGGGGGGCTCCTACAATGAGCAGTTCTTC
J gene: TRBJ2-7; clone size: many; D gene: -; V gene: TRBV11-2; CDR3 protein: CASSSPEAATYEQYF; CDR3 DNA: TGTGCCAGCAGCTCCCCAGAAGCGGCCACCTACGAGCAGTACTTC
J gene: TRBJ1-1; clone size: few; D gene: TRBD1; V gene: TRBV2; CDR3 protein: CASRQGTEAFF; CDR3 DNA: TGTGCCAGCCGACAGGGCACTGAAGCTTTCTTT
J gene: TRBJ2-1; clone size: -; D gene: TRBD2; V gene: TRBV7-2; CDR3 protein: CASSLAAASGGGEQFF; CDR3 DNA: TGTGCCAGCAGCTTAGCGGCGGCTAGCGGGGGAGGTGAGCAGTTCTTC
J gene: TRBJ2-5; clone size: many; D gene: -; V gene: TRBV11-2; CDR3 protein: CASSFGLGQETQYF; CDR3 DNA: TGTGCCAGCAGCTTCGGGCTAGGACAAGAGACCCAGTACTTC
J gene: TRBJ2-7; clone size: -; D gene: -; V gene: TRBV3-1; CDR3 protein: CASSLPRGYEQYF; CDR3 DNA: TGTGCCAGCAGCCTTCCCCGGGGGTACGAGCAGTACTTC
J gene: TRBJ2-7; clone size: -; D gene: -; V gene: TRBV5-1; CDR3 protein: CASSEGRSREQYF; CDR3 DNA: TGCGCCAGCAGCGAAGGGCGCAGCCGCGAGCAGTACTTC
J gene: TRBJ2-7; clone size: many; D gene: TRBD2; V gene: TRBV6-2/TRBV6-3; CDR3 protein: CASSSGSGGPSYEQYF; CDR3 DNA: TGTGCCAGCAGTTCCGGTAGCGGGGGGCCCTCCTACGAGCAGTACTTC
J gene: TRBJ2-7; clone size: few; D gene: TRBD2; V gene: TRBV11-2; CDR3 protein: CASTSGLAKQYF; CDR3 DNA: TGTGCCAGCACCTCGGGACTAGCAAAGCAGTACTTC
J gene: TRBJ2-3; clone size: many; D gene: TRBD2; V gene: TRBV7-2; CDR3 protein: CASSLGTRNTDTQYF; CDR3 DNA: TGTGCCAGCAGCTTAGGGACTAGGAACACAGATACGCAGTATTTT
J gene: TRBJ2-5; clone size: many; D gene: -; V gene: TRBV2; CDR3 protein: CASKGGETQYF; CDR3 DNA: TGTGCCAGCAAGGGTGGCGAGACCCAGTACTTC
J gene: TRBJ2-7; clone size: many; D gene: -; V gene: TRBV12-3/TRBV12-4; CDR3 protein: CASSLGDSDYYEQYF; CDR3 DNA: TGTGCCAGCAGTTTGGGTGACAGCGATTACTACGAGCAGTACTTC
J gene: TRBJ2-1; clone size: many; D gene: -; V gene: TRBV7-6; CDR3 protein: CASSQRTQAYNEQFF; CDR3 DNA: TGTGCCAGCAGCCAAAGGACCCAGGCCTACAATGAGCAGTTCTTC
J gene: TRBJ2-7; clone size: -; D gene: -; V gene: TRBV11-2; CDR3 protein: CASSLGQPSYEQYF; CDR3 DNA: TGTGCCAGCAGCTTGGGACAACCTTCCTACGAGCAGTACTTC
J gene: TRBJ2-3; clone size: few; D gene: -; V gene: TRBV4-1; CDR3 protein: CASSQVGQGGDTQYF; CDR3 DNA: TGCGCCAGCAGCCAAGTCGGGCAGGGGGGGGATACGCAGTATTTT
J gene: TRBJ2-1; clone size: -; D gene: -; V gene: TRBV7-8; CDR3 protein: CASSLESAYNEQFF; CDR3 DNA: TGTGCCAGCAGCTTAGAGTCGGCCTACAATGAGCAGTTCTTC
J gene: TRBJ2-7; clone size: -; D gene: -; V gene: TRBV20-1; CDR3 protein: CSATSPDSYEQYF; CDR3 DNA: TGCAGTGCGACATCGCCGGACAGCTACGAGCAGTACTTC